These T cell receptor beta chains were read from a single sample in a study of T-cell reconstitution after alpha-beta-depleted transplantation in children. TCRdb independently ran MiXCR on the PCR reads; one entry per CDR3 protein. The table has a few hundred thousand distinct CDR3 sequences, roughly 30% seen once; the top ten hold under 45%. The sample was PBMCs, taken before TCRalphabeta/CD19-depleted stem cell transplant. These TCRs come from a boy under two years old with Wiskott-Aldrich syndrome, due to receive a stem cell transplant. Each CDR3 is given with its conserved first and last residue. Fields, in order: J gene, V gene, clone size, CDR3 protein. Clone sizes are given selectively: once, few, many, or a class where the clone is expanded.

j_gene: TRBJ2-1; v_gene: TRBV20-1; abundance: NA; CDR3aa: CSARASGRAYNEQFF
j_gene: TRBJ2-5; v_gene: TRBV6-5; abundance: NA; CDR3aa: CASSYSHGTSGRAGGTQYF
j_gene: TRBJ2-3; v_gene: TRBV28; abundance: NA; CDR3aa: CASQNSGHTDTQYF
j_gene: TRBJ2-3; v_gene: TRBV29-1; abundance: few; CDR3aa: CSVELAGKEDTQYF
j_gene: TRBJ2-1; v_gene: TRBV5-5; abundance: NA; CDR3aa: CASSSGPRGEQFF
j_gene: TRBJ2-3; v_gene: TRBV11-1; abundance: NA; CDR3aa: CASSPPGLANTDTQYF
j_gene: TRBJ2-3; v_gene: TRBV5-1; abundance: NA; CDR3aa: CASSLEGVGGDTQYF
j_gene: TRBJ2-1; v_gene: TRBV27; abundance: few; CDR3aa: CASSLGLAGVGRDNEQFF
j_gene: TRBJ1-2; v_gene: TRBV5-1; abundance: NA; CDR3aa: CASSNYPGGLYGYTF
j_gene: TRBJ2-7; v_gene: TRBV7-7; abundance: NA; CDR3aa: CASSPGTSGGGYEQYF
j_gene: TRBJ2-7; v_gene: TRBV4-1; abundance: few; CDR3aa: CAPSVEQYF
j_gene: TRBJ2-5; v_gene: TRBV24-1; abundance: NA; CDR3aa: CATSDGLAGDQETQYF
j_gene: TRBJ2-3; v_gene: TRBV5-1; abundance: few; CDR3aa: CASSLATPTDTQYF
j_gene: TRBJ2-7; v_gene: TRBV10-3; abundance: few; CDR3aa: CATGTDLGEQYF
j_gene: TRBJ1-5; v_gene: TRBV9; abundance: few; CDR3aa: CASSVEGSDQPQHF
j_gene: TRBJ1-2; v_gene: TRBV28; abundance: NA; CDR3aa: CASSLSLGARANYGYTF
j_gene: TRBJ2-7; v_gene: TRBV5-1; abundance: NA; CDR3aa: CASSLTLGQGSEQYF
j_gene: TRBJ2-7; v_gene: TRBV28; abundance: NA; CDR3aa: CASTPSDRTSYEQYF
j_gene: TRBJ1-2; v_gene: TRBV12-3/TRBV12-4; abundance: NA; CDR3aa: CASSLPPMIGKVEGYTF
j_gene: TRBJ2-7; v_gene: TRBV5-1; abundance: few; CDR3aa: CASSQSGRRYEQYF
j_gene: TRBJ2-7; v_gene: TRBV28; abundance: NA; CDR3aa: CASTALGGIAGLYEQYF
j_gene: TRBJ2-1; v_gene: TRBV28; abundance: few; CDR3aa: CASSFWFWHRSSYNEQFF
j_gene: TRBJ2-1; v_gene: TRBV5-1; abundance: NA; CDR3aa: CASSLAGASGIREQFF
j_gene: TRBJ1-3; v_gene: TRBV11-2; abundance: NA; CDR3aa: CASSRGQWVPGPSGNTIYF
j_gene: TRBJ2-1; v_gene: TRBV28; abundance: many; CDR3aa: CASSLQGAGNEQFF
j_gene: TRBJ2-5; v_gene: TRBV18; abundance: NA; CDR3aa: CASSLQREETQYF
j_gene: TRBJ2-3; v_gene: TRBV7-2; abundance: NA; CDR3aa: CASSAGGRSTDTQYF
j_gene: TRBJ1-2; v_gene: TRBV5-6; abundance: few; CDR3aa: CASSSTDRPYGYTF
j_gene: TRBJ2-1; v_gene: TRBV5-1; abundance: few; CDR3aa: CASSLVPLTGSNEQFF
j_gene: TRBJ2-1; v_gene: TRBV6-1; abundance: NA; CDR3aa: CASSEVSGTKEQFF
j_gene: TRBJ2-7; v_gene: TRBV5-1; abundance: NA; CDR3aa: CASSLEGPRNGSYEQYF
j_gene: TRBJ1-2; v_gene: TRBV20-1; abundance: NA; CDR3aa: CSARDSPRDYGYTF
j_gene: TRBJ1-1; v_gene: TRBV18; abundance: few; CDR3aa: CASSPRQGRAEAFF
j_gene: TRBJ1-1; v_gene: TRBV6-1; abundance: NA; CDR3aa: CASSTGPRGYMNTEAF
j_gene: TRBJ2-1; v_gene: TRBV30; abundance: few; CDR3aa: CALGRSSYNEQFF
j_gene: TRBJ1-5; v_gene: TRBV5-5; abundance: NA; CDR3aa: CASSLAGGVRNQPQHF
j_gene: TRBJ2-1; v_gene: TRBV20-1; abundance: NA; CDR3aa: CSAPTSGRPSGNEQFF
j_gene: TRBJ2-3; v_gene: TRBV29-1; abundance: NA; CDR3aa: CSVDPIAGVPTDTQYF
j_gene: TRBJ2-7; v_gene: TRBV27; abundance: few; CDR3aa: CASSLGGGRSYEQYF
j_gene: TRBJ2-5; v_gene: TRBV20-1; abundance: few; CDR3aa: CSASGSLAGIGTQYF
j_gene: TRBJ1-1; v_gene: TRBV5-1; abundance: few; CDR3aa: CASSWALRGAAAFF
j_gene: TRBJ1-5; v_gene: TRBV3-1; abundance: NA; CDR3aa: CASSQGTIGSQPQHF
j_gene: TRBJ1-2; v_gene: TRBV10-3; abundance: once; CDR3aa: CAIRDGTATNYGYTF
j_gene: TRBJ1-2; v_gene: TRBV5-1; abundance: NA; CDR3aa: CASSLDIQNYGYTF
j_gene: TRBJ2-3; v_gene: TRBV5-6; abundance: NA; CDR3aa: CASSFSRDTSTDTQYF
j_gene: TRBJ2-1; v_gene: TRBV12-3/TRBV12-4; abundance: few; CDR3aa: CASGTGFYNEQFF
j_gene: TRBJ1-1; v_gene: TRBV15; abundance: NA; CDR3aa: CATSRDHSESEAFF
j_gene: TRBJ2-5; v_gene: TRBV4-2; abundance: NA; CDR3aa: CASSQYNRVNQETQYF
j_gene: TRBJ2-1; v_gene: TRBV4-1; abundance: NA; CDR3aa: CASSQVGSGRHEQFF
j_gene: TRBJ2-1; v_gene: TRBV2; abundance: few; CDR3aa: CASSGTSENNEQFF
j_gene: TRBJ1-3; v_gene: TRBV6-5; abundance: NA; CDR3aa: CASSYSGSSSGNTIYF
j_gene: TRBJ2-2; v_gene: TRBV5-1; abundance: few; CDR3aa: CASSLQGARTGELFF
j_gene: TRBJ2-7; v_gene: TRBV7-2; abundance: few; CDR3aa: CASSLARLAGSHEQYF